A selection of T cell receptor beta chains follows, all from one sample in a study of sequential checkpoint blockade in melanoma. Only in-frame clones appear in the TCRdb table, and some are missing; sequencing was by immunoSEQ multiplex PCR. In the table there are over 9,000 clones, around 80% of which are singletons. The sequencing used CD8+ T cells sorted from blood (inferred from file names), collected from a patient given nivolumab and ipilimumab in sequence. The receptors derive from a human donor with melanoma. CDR3s include the opening cysteine and the closing phenylalanine or tryptophan. Fields, in order: V gene, D gene, clone size, J gene, CDR3 DNA, CDR3 protein. A D gene is named only where the DNA matches it firmly. Rows may omit the clone size; those that give it use once, few, many or a size class.

TRBV4-3	-	-	TRBJ1-1	TGCGCCAGCAGCCAAGATCGGTGGACTGAAGCTTTCTTT	CASSQDRWTEAFF
TRBV2	-	few	TRBJ2-7	TGTGCCAGCCGGGACAAAACCTACGAGCAGTACTTC	CASRDKTYEQYF
TRBV4-3	TRBD1	-	TRBJ2-7	TGCGCCAGCAGCCAAGAGGACAGGGCTTTCTACGAGCAGTACTTC	CASSQEDRAFYEQYF
TRBV2	-	-	TRBJ2-7	TGTGCCAGCACCGGGGGTCCCTACGAGCAGTACTTC	CASTGGPYEQYF
TRBV5-4	-	-	TRBJ2-1	TGTGCCAGCAGCTTGGGCCTCAGGGAGCAGTTCTTC	CASSLGLREQFF
TRBV14	TRBD1	-	TRBJ1-1	TGTGCCAGCAGCAGATGGACAGGGGACACTGAAGCTTTCTTT	CASSRWTGDTEAFF
TRBV27	-	once	TRBJ1-6	TGTGCCAGCTCTCGGGTAAATTCACCCCTCCACTTT	CASSRVNSPLHF
TRBV2	-	few	TRBJ1-3	TGTGCCAGCAGTGGGTACAGCTCTGGAAACACCATATATTTT	CASSGYSSGNTIYF
TRBV6-1	TRBD1	-	TRBJ2-7	TGTGCCAGCAGCGCCGGGACAGGGGGCAGCTACGAGCAGTACTTC	CASSAGTGGSYEQYF
TRBV4-2	-	-	TRBJ1-1	TGTGCCAGCAGCCAAGGCCTGGGGGCGAACACTGAAGCTTTCTTT	CASSQGLGANTEAFF
TRBV19	-	-	TRBJ2-3	TGTGCCAGTAGCCTCTCGAGGGCGGGAGATACGCAGTATTTT	CASSLSRAGDTQYF
TRBV4-1	-	-	TRBJ2-6	TGCGCCAGCAGCCTAATCCACGCCGGACAGCCCTTCTCTGGGGCCAACGTCCTGACTTTC	CASSLIHAGQPFSGANVLTF
TRBV14	-	few	TRBJ2-7	TGTGCCAGCAGCTCCGAGAACGTCCACGAGCAGTACTTC	CASSSENVHEQYF
TRBV5-1	-	-	TRBJ2-7	TGCGCCAGCAAGCTTGAAACAGGGCCGTCCTACGAGCAGTACTTC	CASKLETGPSYEQYF
TRBV7-9	-	-	TRBJ1-1	TGTGCCAGCAGCCTCGAGGGAGGGTTTTTT	CASSLEGGFF
TRBV4-3	-	-	TRBJ2-1	TGCGCCAGCAGCTCACGACTCGAGAATGAGCAGTTCTTC	CASSSRLENEQFF
TRBV5-8	-	-	TRBJ2-5	TGTGCCAGCAGCGATGGGGCGCTGGAGACCCAGTACTTC	CASSDGALETQYF
TRBV5-1	TRBD2	-	TRBJ2-5	TGCGCCAGCAGAACGGGACTAGCGGGGGAAGGAGAGACCCAGTACTTC	CASRTGLAGEGETQYF
TRBV4-2	TRBD2	-	TRBJ2-5	TGTGCCAGCAGCCAAGGGCTAGCGGGGGGGCCGGAGACCCAGTACTTC	CASSQGLAGGPETQYF
TRBV28	-	-	TRBJ1-2	TGTGCCAGCAGTCCATGGACTCTTAACTATGGCTACACCTTC	CASSPWTLNYGYTF
TRBV2	TRBD2	-	TRBJ2-3	TGTGCCAGCAGTGCGGGACTAGGCACAGATACGCAGTATTTT	CASSAGLGTDTQYF
TRBV27	-	-	TRBJ2-2	TGTGCCAGCAGTTTATCGGAGGGAATCGGGGAGCTGTTTTTT	CASSLSEGIGELFF
TRBV28	-	-	TRBJ2-1	TGTGCCAGCAGTCCTTTACTAGAGCAGTTCTTC	CASSPLLEQFF
TRBV19	-	-	TRBJ2-1	TGTGCCAGTAGCAAGGCGGGGAGGCTCAATGAGCAGTTCTTC	CASSKAGRLNEQFF
TRBV6-5	-	-	TRBJ2-1	TGTGCCAGCAGGGGGCAAAGCTCCTACAATGAGCAGTTCTTC	CASRGQSSYNEQFF
TRBV30	-	-	TRBJ2-2	TGTGCCTGGAGTGAAGGGGCCAACACCGGGGAGCTGTTTTTT	CAWSEGANTGELFF